Below, 30 T cell receptor beta chains from the same sample are listed, as sequenced in a study of blood T cell repertoires in COVID-19. TCRdb's copy holds only in-frame clones and misses some; the assay was immunoSEQ multiplex PCR. The sample yields about 290,000 clones, about 89% seen once. Sequencing used peripheral blood. The receptors shown here come from a man aged 35 to 55 with acute or convalescent COVID-19.

The chain recombines TRBV12-3 or TRBV12-4 with TRBJ2-1; D uncertain. Deletions cut 3 bases from V and 4 bases from J, with 7 bases between. The CDR3 extends over 13 amino acids. The DNA for the CDR3 is TGTGCCAGCAGTTTTAATCCTTACAATGAGCAGTTCTTC. Its translation: CASSFNPYNEQFF.

The chain employs TRBV6-5 and TRBJ1-4; TRBD1 might be the D (6 bases). CDR3 length equals 14 residues. From germline, CDR1 is MNHEY and CDR2 SVGAGI. With 5 bases removed from V and 6 bases from J, the gap between germline ends came to 13 bases. The CDR3: CASSPGQSYEKLFF. CDR3 nucleotides: TGTGCCAGCAGTCCCGGACAGAGCTATGAAAAACTGTTTTTT.

The V call is TRBV25-1, the J call TRBJ2-3; D may be TRBD2 (6 bases). This CDR3 comprises 16 residues. Per the germline V gene, CDR1 is MGHDK and CDR2 is SYGVNS. V dropped 2 bases and J dropped 3 bases, with 15 bases sitting between them. The CDR3 loop reads CASSEGGFRATDTQYF. CDR3 in DNA: TGTGCCAGCAGTGAAGGAGGGTTTCGGGCAACAGATACGCAGTATTTT.

The chain uses TRBV6-1 and TRBJ1-5; D perhaps matches TRBD1 (6 bases). The germline V gene encodes CDR1 MNHNS and CDR2 SASEGT. V was pared by 0 bases and J by 1 base, with 13 bases between. The CDR3 extends over 17 amino acids. Written as DNA, the CDR3 is TGTGCCAGCAGTGAAGCGTTGGGGGCTTGGAGCAATCAGCCCCAGCATTTT. Its protein product is CASSEALGAWSNQPQHF.

V is TRBV5-5 and J is TRBJ2-2; 8 bases align to TRBD1. The V gene's germline CDR1 is SGHKS and CDR2 YYEKEE (reference sequence). Losses at the gene ends were 4 bases for V and 5 bases for J; bases not matched to a gene: 10. This CDR3 region has 16 residues. CDR3 in amino acids: CASSTRGQGITGELFF. CDR3 bases: TGTGCCAGCAGCACGCGAGGACAGGGAATTACCGGGGAGCTGTTTTTT.

The chain is built from TRBV5-1 and TRBJ1-5, with 10 positions matching TRBD1. Germline CDR1 and CDR2: SGHRS and YFSETQ. After removal of 0 bases from V and 7 bases from J, the junction contained 4 bases not matched to a gene. This CDR3 region has 15 residues. CDR3 bases: TGCGCCAGCAGCTTGGCGGGACAGGGGTCCCAGCCCCAGCATTTT. This translates into CASSLAGQGSQPQHF.

The rearrangement links TRBV11-2 to TRBJ1-5, with TRBD1 matching 8 bases. CDR3 length: 14 amino acids. V lost 3 bases and J lost 3; bases outside the gene matches: 1. The V gene's germline CDR1 is SGHAT and CDR2 FQNNGV. The CDR3 here is CASSLDRANQPQHF. CDR3 coding DNA: TGTGCCAGCAGCTTGGACAGGGCCAATCAGCCCCAGCATTTT.

This clone was seen more than once but under ten times. The rearrangement uses TRBV20-1 and TRBJ2-7; D is uncertain. Germline values: CDR1 DFQATT, CDR2 SNEGSKA (reference sequence). Deletions cut 5 bases from V and 3 bases from J, with 8 bases between. The CDR3 runs to 11 residues. The CDR3, as DNA: TGCAGTGCTTCCTACGACTACGAGCAGTACTTC. Translating gives CSASYDYEQYF.

The chain has TRBV5-8 and TRBJ2-7, with D possibly being TRBD2 (5 bases). This CDR3 has 12 residues. Trimming took 2 bases from V and 3 from J, leaving 6 bases between them. Germline CDR1 reads SGHTS; CDR2 reads YDEGEE. The CDR3 is CASSLEGYEQYF. For the CDR3, the DNA is TGTGCCAGCAGCTTAGAGGGCTACGAGCAGTACTTC.

The rearrangement links TRBV7-9 to TRBJ1-4; 8 bases line up with TRBD1. This CDR3 contains 14 residues. J gave up 8 bases and V 2 bases, and 4 bases lay outside the gene matches. Germline V gene lookup returns CDR1 SEHNR and CDR2 FQNEAQ (reference sequence). The CDR3 DNA follows: TGTGCCAGCAGCTTACAGGGGGCTAGGGAAAAACTGTTTTTT. This translates into CASSLQGAREKLFF.

The chain links TRBV19 to TRBJ2-2; TRBD1 agrees at 11 bases. The CDR3 is 18 amino acids. V lost 4 bases to trimming and J lost 3 bases; unmatched junction nucleotides: 10. Germline loops: CDR1 LNHDA, CDR2 SQIVND (reference sequence). CDR3 protein: CASSSPRTGGAYTGELFF. The CDR3 DNA reads as TGTGCCAGTAGTAGCCCTAGGACAGGGGGCGCTTACACCGGGGAGCTGTTTTTT.

This rearrangement joins TRBV24-1 to TRBJ2-2; 9 positions match TRBD1. V shed 0 bases, J shed 5 bases, and the junction held 3 bases outside the gene matches. The CDR3 contains 16 residues. Germline V gives CDR1 KGHDR, CDR2 SFDVKD. CDR3 sequence reads: CATSDLQDRGTGELFF. CDR3 in DNA: TGTGCCACCAGTGATTTGCAGGACAGGGGAACCGGGGAGCTGTTTTTT.

The CDR3 sequence is CASVRGSLGNTEAFF. The CDR3, as DNA: TGTGCCAGTGTAAGAGGGTCATTAGGGAACACTGAAGCTTTCTTT. The J gene is TRBJ1-1, the V gene TRBV6-5; D is uncertain. This CDR3 has 15 amino acids. The V gene lost 9 bases and the J gene lost 1 base, with 18 bases spanning the gap. Germline CDR1 is MNHEY and CDR2 is SVGAGI.

The rearrangement uses TRBV11-2 and TRBJ2-3, with 10 bases identical to TRBD1. CDR1 is SGHAT and CDR2 is FQNNGV in the germline V gene. V gave up 5 bases and J gave up 1 base; unmatched junction bases: 6. The CDR3 contains 16 residues. In DNA form, the CDR3 reads TGTGCCAGCAGCATGACAGGGGGCGAGGGCACAGATACGCAGTATTTT. Translation: CASSMTGGEGTDTQYF.

V gene TRBV4-1 combines with J gene TRBJ2-3; perhaps TRBD2 as D (6 bases). Between the trimmed V and J ends, which lost 1 base and 6 bases, there was a span of 20 bases. This CDR3 is built from 17 residues. Germline CDR1 reads MGHRA; CDR2 reads YSYEKL. This chain's CDR3 is CASSQVNRAGNMDTQYF. The CDR3 DNA follows: TGCGCCAGCAGCCAAGTCAATAGGGCGGGGAATATGGATACGCAGTATTTT.

V gene TRBV4-1 combines with J gene TRBJ2-3; 9 bases match TRBD2. Trimming cost V 0 bases and J 3 bases; bases outside gene matches: 13. Germline CDR1 reads MGHRA; CDR2 reads YSYEKL. This CDR3 spans 19 amino acids. The CDR3 loop is CASSQDQAGGRLWTDTQYF. CDR3 sequence (DNA): TGCGCCAGCAGCCAAGATCAAGCGGGGGGCCGTCTATGGACAGATACGCAGTATTTT.

V is TRBV9 and J is TRBJ1-2; a weak D match, TRBD1 (6 bases). V gave up 4 bases and J gave up 0 bases, with 16 bases separating them. The germline V gene encodes CDR1 SGDLS and CDR2 YYNGEE. The CDR3 has 16 residues. DNA for the CDR3: TGTGCCAGCAGCTACTGGGGGCAGGATACTAACTATGGCTACACCTTC. This codes for CASSYWGQDTNYGYTF.

The chain employs TRBV6-5 and TRBJ2-3; the match to TRBD2 covers 13 bases. V shed 6 bases, J shed 4 bases, and the junction held 4 bases outside the gene matches. This CDR3 is built from 15 residues. Germline CDR1 MNHEY, CDR2 SVGAGI. The CDR3 protein is CASSPGLAGPDTQYF. In DNA form, the CDR3 reads TGTGCCAGCAGCCCGGGACTAGCGGGGCCAGATACGCAGTATTTT.

This clone was counted a few times. This chain joins TRBV19 and TRBJ2-2, with a weak D call TRBD1 (6 bases). The length of the CDR3 is 14 residues. The ends were cut back, 6 bases at V and 7 bases at J, with 15 bases in the middle. Germline CDR1 LNHDA, CDR2 SQIVND (reference sequence). CDR3 DNA: TGTGCCAGTAGGTACAGACAGGTCGGCGGGGAGCTGTTTTTT. Residues: CASRYRQVGGELFF.

This clone was recorded once. The chain carries TRBV5-4 and TRBJ1-2; 8 bases are a match to TRBD1. The germline CDR1 and CDR2 sequences are SGHNT and YYREEE (reference sequence). V lost 4 bases, J lost 2 bases, and 4 bases stayed unmatched. The CDR3 covers 14 residues. CDR3 region: CASSAYRGNYGYTF. DNA of the CDR3: TGTGCCAGCAGCGCATACAGGGGGAACTATGGCTACACCTTC.

The rearrangement links TRBV2 to TRBJ2-5; D is unresolved. Germline lookup yields CDR1 SNHLY and CDR2 FYNNEI. V was cut by 5 bases and J by 1 base, with 11 bases left in between. This CDR3 contains 14 residues. The CDR3 DNA reads as TGTGCCAGCAGTCCTGATCCAGGCCAAGAGACCCAGTACTTC. Translated: CASSPDPGQETQYF.

The rearrangement uses TRBV20-1 and TRBJ1-4; a weak D match, TRBD1 (6 bases). The V gene's germline CDR1 is DFQATT and CDR2 SNEGSKA (reference sequence). Deletions cut 3 bases from V and 8 bases from J, with 10 bases between. This CDR3 has 12 amino acids. The CDR3 bases are TGCAGTGCTAGTTTGAGGGGGGAAAAACTGTTTTTT. Translation: CSASLRGEKLFF.

CDR3 sequence (DNA): TGTGCCAGCTCACCAGGGAGGACAGGGGCCTACGAGCAGTACTTC. It is translated as CASSPGRTGAYEQYF. The chain carries TRBV18 and TRBJ2-7, with 9 bases matching TRBD1. CDR3 size: 15 residues. The germline gives CDR1 KGHSH, CDR2 LQKENI. V dropped 2 bases and J dropped 2; count of bases not matched to a gene: 4.

The chain couples TRBV2 to TRBJ1-2, with D perhaps matching TRBD1 (5 bases). Germline loops: CDR1 SNHLY, CDR2 FYNNEI. The CDR3 runs to 14 residues. Trimming shortened V by 2 bases and J by 8 bases, and 15 bases separated the two germline ends. The DNA for the CDR3 is TGTGCCAGCAGTGAACGGGACTACGTCGGGGGCTACACCTTC. Its translation: CASSERDYVGGYTF.

The chain couples TRBV21-1 to TRBJ2-7; the D call TRBD1 from the table was never checked on the DNA. TRBV21-1 is a listed pseudogene. The CDR3 extends over 15 amino acids. Written as DNA, the CDR3 is TGTGCCAGCAGCCCGCGACAGGATAGACTCTACGAGCAGTACTTC. Encoded protein: CASSPRQDRLYEQYF.

V and J are TRBV11-2 and TRBJ1-6; D is ambiguous. V lost 3 bases and J 9 bases, leaving 12 bases between the germline ends. Germline V lookup: CDR1 SGHAT, CDR2 FQNNGV. The CDR3 length is 14 residues. The CDR3 bases are TGTGCCAGCAGCTTCACCGGGAACCTTTCACCCCTCCACTTT. Residues: CASSFTGNLSPLHF. The variable domain in full, completed from reference TRBV11-2 and TRBJ1-6, reads EAGVAQSPRYKIIEKRQSVAFWCNPISGHATLYWYQQILGQGPKLLIQFQNNGVVDDSQLPKDRFSAERLKGVDSTLKIQPAKLEDSAVYLCASSFTGNLSPLHFGNGTRLTVT.

The V call is TRBV5-6, the J call TRBJ2-7; D might be TRBD1 (6 bases). Germline assignment: CDR1 SGHDT and CDR2 YYEEEE. This CDR3 is 13 amino acids long. Trimming removed 4 bases at V and 4 bases at J, with 12 bases between. CDR3 in DNA: TGTGCCAGCAGCCGCAGGGGTTGGTACGAGCAGTACTTC. Residues: CASSRRGWYEQYF.

The CDR3 region has the DNA TGTGCCAGCAGCCCGAGACAGGGGGTTGACTATGGCTACACCTTC. It specifies CASSPRQGVDYGYTF. The chain employs TRBV5-4 and TRBJ1-2; TRBD1 aligns across 9 bases. The V gene end was trimmed by 4 bases and the J gene end by 3 bases; junction bases not matched to a gene: 7. The CDR3 has 15 residues. Germline CDR1 SGHNT, CDR2 YYREEE (reference sequence).

The chain carries TRBV9 and TRBJ1-1; weak D call: TRBD1 (6 bases). Germline CDR1 and CDR2: SGDLS and YYNGEE. CDR3 length equals 14 residues. V lost 7 bases and J lost 6, with 19 bases in between. The CDR3 region is CASRQGPWAAEAFF. For the CDR3, the DNA is TGTGCCAGCCGTCAGGGGCCGTGGGCCGCTGAAGCTTTCTTT.

On this clone: A junction end diverges from the germline sequence, so it may reflect a read error. The J gene is TRBJ1-5, the V gene TRBV5-1, with a possible D match to TRBD1 (5 bases). Germline V gives CDR1 SGHRS, CDR2 YFSETQ. There are 14 residues in the CDR3. The CDR3 loop reads CARSAGGGDQPQHF. CDR3 DNA sequence: TGCGCCCGCAGCGCGGGGGGGGGAGATCAGCCCCAGCATTTT.